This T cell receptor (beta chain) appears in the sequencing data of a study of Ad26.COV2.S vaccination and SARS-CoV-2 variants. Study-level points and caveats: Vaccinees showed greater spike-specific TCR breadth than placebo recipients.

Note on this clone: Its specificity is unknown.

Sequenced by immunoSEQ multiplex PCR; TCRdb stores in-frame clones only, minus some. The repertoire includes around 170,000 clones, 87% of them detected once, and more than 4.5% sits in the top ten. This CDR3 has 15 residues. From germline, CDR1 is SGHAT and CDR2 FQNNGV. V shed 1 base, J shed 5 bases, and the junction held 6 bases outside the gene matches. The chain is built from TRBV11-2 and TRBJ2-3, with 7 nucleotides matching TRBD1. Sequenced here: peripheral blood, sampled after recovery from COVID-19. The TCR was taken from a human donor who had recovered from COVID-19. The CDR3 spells CASSLVGTARDTQYF. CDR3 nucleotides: TGTGCCAGCAGCTTAGTTGGGACAGCCAGAGATACGCAGTATTTT.